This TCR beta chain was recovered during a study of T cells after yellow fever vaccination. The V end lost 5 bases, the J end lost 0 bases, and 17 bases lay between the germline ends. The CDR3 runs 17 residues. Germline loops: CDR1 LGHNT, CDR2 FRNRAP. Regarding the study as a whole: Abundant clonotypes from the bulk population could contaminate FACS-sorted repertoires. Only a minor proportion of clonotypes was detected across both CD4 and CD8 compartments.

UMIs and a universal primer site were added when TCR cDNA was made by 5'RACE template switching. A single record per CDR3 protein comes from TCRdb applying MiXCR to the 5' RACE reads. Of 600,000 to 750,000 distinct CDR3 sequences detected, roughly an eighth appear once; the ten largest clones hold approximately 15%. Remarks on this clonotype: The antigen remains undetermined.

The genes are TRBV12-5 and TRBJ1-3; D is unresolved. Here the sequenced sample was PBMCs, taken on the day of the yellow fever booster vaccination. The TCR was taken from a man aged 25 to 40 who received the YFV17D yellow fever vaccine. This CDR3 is CASGVKTYRSSGNTIYF. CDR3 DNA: TGTGCTAGTGGTGTAAAGACCTACAGAAGCTCTGGAAACACCATATATTTT. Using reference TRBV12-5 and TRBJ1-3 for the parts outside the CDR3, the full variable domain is DARVTQTPRHKVTEMGQEVTMRCQPILGHNTVFWYRQTMMQGLELLAYFRNRAPLDDSGMPKDRFSAEMPDATLATLKIQPSEPRDSAVYFCASGVKTYRSSGNTIYFGEGSWLTVV.